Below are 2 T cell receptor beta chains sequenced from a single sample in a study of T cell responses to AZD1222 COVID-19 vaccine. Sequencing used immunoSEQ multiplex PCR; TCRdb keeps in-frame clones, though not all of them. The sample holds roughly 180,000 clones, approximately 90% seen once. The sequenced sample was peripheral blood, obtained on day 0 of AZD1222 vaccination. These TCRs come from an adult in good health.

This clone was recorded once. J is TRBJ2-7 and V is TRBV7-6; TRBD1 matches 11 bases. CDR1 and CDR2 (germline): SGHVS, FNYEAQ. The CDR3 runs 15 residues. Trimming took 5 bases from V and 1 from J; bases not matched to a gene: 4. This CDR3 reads CASSPGTGGSYEQYF. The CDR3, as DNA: TGTGCCAGCAGCCCTGGGACAGGGGGGTCCTACGAGCAGTACTTC.

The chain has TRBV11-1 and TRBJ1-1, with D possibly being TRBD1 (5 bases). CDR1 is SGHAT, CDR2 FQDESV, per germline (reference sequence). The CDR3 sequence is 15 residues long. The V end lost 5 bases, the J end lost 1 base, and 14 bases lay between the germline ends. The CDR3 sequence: CASSDGGLGNTEAFF. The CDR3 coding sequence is TGTGCCAGCAGCGACGGGGGTCTAGGGAACACTGAAGCTTTCTTT.